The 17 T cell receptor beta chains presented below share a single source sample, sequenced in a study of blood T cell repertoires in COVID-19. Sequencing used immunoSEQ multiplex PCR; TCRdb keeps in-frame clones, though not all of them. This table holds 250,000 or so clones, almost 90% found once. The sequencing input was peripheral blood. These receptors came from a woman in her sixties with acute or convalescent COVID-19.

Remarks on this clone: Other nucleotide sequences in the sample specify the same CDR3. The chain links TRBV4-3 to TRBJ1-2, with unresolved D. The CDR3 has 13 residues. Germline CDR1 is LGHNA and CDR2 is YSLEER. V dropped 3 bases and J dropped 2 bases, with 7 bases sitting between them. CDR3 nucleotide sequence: TGCGCCAGCAGCCAGGGCCTGAACTATGGCTACACCTTC. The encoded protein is CASSQGLNYGYTF.

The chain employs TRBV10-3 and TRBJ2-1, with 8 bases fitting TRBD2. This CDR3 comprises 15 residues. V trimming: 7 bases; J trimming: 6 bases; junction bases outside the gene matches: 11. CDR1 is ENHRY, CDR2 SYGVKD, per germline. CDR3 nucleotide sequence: TGTGCCATCAACACTAGCGGAAAACGAAGCAATGAGCAGTTCTTC. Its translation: CAINTSGKRSNEQFF.

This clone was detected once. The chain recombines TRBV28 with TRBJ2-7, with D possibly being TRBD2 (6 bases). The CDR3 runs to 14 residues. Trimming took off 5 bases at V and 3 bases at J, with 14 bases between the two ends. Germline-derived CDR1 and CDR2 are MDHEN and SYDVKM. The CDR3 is CASSRAGRLYEQYF. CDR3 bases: TGTGCCAGCAGTAGGGCGGGACGGCTCTACGAGCAGTACTTC.

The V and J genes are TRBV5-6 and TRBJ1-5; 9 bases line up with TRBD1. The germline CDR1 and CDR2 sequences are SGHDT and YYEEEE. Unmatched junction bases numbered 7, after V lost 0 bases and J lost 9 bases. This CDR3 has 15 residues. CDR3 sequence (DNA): TGTGCCAGCAGCTTGGGGGACAGGGACGAGAGGCCCCAGCATTTT. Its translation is CASSLGDRDERPQHF.

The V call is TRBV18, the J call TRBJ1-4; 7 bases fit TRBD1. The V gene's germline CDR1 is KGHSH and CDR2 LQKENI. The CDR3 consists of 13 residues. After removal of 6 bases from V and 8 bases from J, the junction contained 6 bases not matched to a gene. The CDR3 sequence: CASSYGTAEKLFF. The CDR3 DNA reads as TGTGCCAGCTCGTATGGGACAGCCGAAAAACTGTTTTTT.

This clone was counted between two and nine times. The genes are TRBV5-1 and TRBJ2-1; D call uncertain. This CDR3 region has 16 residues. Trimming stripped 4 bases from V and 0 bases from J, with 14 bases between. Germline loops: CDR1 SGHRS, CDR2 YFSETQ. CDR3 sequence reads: CASSRVEVNSYNEQFF. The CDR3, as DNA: TGCGCCAGCAGCCGCGTAGAGGTGAACTCCTACAATGAGCAGTTCTTC.

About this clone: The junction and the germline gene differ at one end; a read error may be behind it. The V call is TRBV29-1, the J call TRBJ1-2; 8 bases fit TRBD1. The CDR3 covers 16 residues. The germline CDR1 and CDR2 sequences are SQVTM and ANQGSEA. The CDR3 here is CSVEDGQGLLNYGYTF. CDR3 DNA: TGCAGCGTCGAAGACGGACAGGGCCTACTTAACTATGGCTACACCTTC.

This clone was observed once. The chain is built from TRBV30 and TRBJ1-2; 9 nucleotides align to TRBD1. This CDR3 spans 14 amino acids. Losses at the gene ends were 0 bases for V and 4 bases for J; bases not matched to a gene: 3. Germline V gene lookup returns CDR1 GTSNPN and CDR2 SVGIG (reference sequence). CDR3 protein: CAWSVQGARYGYTF. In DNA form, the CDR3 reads TGTGCCTGGAGTGTACAGGGGGCTCGCTATGGCTACACCTTC. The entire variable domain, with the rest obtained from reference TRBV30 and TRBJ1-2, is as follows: SQTIHQWPATLVQPVGSPLSLECTVEGTSNPNLYWYRQAAGRGLQLLFYSVGIGQISSEVPQNLSASRPQDRQFILSSKKLLLSDSGFYLCAWSVQGARYGYTFGSGTRLTVV.

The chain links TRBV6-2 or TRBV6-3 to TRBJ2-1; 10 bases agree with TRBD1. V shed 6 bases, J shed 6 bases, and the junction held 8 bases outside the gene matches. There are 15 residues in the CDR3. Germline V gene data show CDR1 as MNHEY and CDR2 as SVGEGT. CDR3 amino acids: CASRYDRGRINEQFF. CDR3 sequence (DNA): TGTGCCAGCAGGTACGACAGGGGGCGGATCAATGAGCAGTTCTTC.

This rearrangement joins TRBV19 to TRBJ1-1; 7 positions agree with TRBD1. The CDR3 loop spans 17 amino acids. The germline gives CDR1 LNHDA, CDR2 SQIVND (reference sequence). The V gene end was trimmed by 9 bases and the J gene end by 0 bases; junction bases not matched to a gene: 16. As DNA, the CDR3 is TGTGCCAGCAGCCCAATCTTACAGGGGCCTATGAACACTGAAGCTTTCTTT. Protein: CASSPILQGPMNTEAFF.

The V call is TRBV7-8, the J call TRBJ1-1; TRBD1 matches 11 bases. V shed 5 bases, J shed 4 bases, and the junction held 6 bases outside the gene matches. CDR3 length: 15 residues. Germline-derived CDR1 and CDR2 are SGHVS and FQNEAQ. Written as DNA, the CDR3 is TGTGCCAGCAGCGGGAGGGACAGGGGGATCACTGAAGCTTTCTTT. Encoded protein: CASSGRDRGITEAFF. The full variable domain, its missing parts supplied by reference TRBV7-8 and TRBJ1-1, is GAGVSQSPRYKVAKRGQDVALRCDPISGHVSLFWYQQALGQGPEFLTYFQNEAQLDKSGLPSDRFFAERPEGSVSTLKIQRTQQEDSAVYLCASSGRDRGITEAFFGQGTRLTVV.

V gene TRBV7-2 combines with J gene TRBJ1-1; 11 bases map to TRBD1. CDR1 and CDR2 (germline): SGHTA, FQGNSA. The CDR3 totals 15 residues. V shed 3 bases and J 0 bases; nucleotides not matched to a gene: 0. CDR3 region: CASSLDRGLNTEAFF. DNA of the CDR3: TGTGCCAGCAGCTTGGACAGGGGGCTGAACACTGAAGCTTTCTTT. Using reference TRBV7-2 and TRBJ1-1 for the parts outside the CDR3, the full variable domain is GAGVSQSPSNKVTEKGKDVELRCDPISGHTALYWYRQSLGQGLEFLIYFQGNSAPDKSGLPSDRFSAERTGGSVSTLTIQRTQQEDSAVYLCASSLDRGLNTEAFFGQGTRLTVV.

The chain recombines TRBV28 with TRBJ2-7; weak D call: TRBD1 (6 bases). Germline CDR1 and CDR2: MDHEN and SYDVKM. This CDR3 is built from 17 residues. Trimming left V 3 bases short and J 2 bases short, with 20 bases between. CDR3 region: CASSFPTGLLGAYEQYF. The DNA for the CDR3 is TGTGCCAGCAGTTTCCCCACAGGGCTTTTGGGGGCCTACGAGCAGTACTTC. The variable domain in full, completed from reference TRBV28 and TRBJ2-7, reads DVKVTQSSRYLVKRTGEKVFLECVQDMDHENMFWYRQDPGLGLRLIYFSYDVKMKEKGDIPEGYSVSREKKERFSLILESASTNQTSMYLCASSFPTGLLGAYEQYFGPGTRLTVT.

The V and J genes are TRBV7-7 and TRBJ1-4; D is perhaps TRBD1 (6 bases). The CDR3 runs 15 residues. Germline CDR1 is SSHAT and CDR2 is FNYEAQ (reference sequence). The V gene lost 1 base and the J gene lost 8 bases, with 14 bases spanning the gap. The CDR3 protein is CASSLGGGPREKLFF. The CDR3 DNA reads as TGTGCCAGCAGCTTAGGGGGGGGGCCAAGGGAAAAACTGTTTTTT.

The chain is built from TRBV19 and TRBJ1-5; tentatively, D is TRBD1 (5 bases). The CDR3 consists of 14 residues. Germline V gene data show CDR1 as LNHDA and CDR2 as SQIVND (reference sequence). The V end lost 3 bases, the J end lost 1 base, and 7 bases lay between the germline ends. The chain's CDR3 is CASSIRASNQPQHF. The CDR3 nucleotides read TGTGCCAGTAGTATCAGGGCAAGCAATCAGCCCCAGCATTTT.

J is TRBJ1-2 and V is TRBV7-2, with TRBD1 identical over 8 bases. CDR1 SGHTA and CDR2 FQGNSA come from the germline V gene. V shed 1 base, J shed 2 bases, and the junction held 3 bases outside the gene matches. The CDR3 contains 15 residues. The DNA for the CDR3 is TGTGCCAGCAGCTTAGATTGGACAGGGAACTATGGCTACACCTTC. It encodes CASSLDWTGNYGYTF.

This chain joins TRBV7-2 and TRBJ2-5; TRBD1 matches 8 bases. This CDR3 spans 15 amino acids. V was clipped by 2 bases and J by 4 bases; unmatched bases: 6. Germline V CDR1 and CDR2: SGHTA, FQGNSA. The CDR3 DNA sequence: TGTGCCAGCAGCTTAATCATCGACAGGGGAGAGACCCAGTACTTC. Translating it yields CASSLIIDRGETQYF.